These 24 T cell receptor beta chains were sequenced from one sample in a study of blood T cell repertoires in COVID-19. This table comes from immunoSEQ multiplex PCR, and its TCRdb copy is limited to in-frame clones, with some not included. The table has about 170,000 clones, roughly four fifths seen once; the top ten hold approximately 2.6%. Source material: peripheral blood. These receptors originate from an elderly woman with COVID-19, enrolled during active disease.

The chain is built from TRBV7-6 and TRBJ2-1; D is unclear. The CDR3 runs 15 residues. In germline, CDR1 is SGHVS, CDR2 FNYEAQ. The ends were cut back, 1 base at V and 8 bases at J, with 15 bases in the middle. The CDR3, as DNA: TGTGCCAGCAGCTTAGGTGACCCAAGACTGTATGAGCAGTTCTTC. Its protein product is CASSLGDPRLYEQFF.

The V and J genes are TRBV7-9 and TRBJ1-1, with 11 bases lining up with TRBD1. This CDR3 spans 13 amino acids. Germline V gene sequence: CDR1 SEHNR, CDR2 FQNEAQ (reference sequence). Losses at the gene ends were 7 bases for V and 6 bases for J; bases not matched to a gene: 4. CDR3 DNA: TGTGCCAGCATCCGGACAGGGGGCTCTGAAGCTTTCTTT. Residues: CASIRTGGSEAFF. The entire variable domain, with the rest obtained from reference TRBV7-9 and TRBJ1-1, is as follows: DTGVSQNPRHKITKRGQNVTFRCDPISEHNRLYWYRQTLGQGPEFLTYFQNEAQLEKSRLLSDRFSAERPKGSFSTLEIQRTEQGDSAMYLCASIRTGGSEAFFGQGTRLTVV.

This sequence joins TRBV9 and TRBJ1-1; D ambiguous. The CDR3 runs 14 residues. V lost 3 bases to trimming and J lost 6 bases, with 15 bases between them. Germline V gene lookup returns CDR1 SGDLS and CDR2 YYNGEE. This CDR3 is CASSAGLAAPEAFF. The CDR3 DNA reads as TGTGCCAGCAGCGCCGGGCTAGCCGCCCCTGAAGCTTTCTTT.

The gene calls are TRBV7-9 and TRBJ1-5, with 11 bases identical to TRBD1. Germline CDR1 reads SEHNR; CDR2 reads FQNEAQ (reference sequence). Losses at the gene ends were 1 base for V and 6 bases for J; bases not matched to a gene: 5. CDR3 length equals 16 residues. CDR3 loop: CASSLVGQGAGQPQHF. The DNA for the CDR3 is TGTGCCAGCAGCTTAGTTGGACAGGGGGCCGGTCAGCCCCAGCATTTT.

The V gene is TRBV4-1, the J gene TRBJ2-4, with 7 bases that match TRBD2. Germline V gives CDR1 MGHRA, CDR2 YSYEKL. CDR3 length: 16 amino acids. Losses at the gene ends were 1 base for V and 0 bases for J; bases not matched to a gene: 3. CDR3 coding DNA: TGCGCCAGCAGCCAAGGGGGGGGACTAGCCAAAAACATTCAGTACTTC. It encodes CASSQGGGLAKNIQYF.

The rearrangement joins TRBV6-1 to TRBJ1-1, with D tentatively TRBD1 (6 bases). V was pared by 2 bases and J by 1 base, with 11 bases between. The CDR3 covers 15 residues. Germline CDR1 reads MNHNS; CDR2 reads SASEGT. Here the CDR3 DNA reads TGTGCCAGCAGTGAATGGCAGGGGTGGAACACTGAAGCTTTCTTT. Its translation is CASSEWQGWNTEAFF.

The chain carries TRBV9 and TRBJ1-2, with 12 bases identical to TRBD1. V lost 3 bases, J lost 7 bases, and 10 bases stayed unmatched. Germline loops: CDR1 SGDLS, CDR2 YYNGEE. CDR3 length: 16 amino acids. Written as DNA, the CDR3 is TGTGCCAGCAGCGCGGGACAGGGGGCTTGGGGTTCTGGCTACACCTTC. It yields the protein CASSAGQGAWGSGYTF.

DNA of the CDR3: TGCGCCAGCAGCCCCGGGACTAGCGGGTCCTACAATGAGCAGTTCTTC. Its translation is CASSPGTSGSYNEQFF. This chain joins TRBV5-1 and TRBJ2-1; the match to TRBD2 covers 12 bases. The CDR3 covers 16 residues. V gave up 4 bases and J gave up 1 base; unmatched junction bases: 3. Germline V gives CDR1 SGHRS, CDR2 YFSETQ. The variable domain in full, completed from reference TRBV5-1 and TRBJ2-1, reads KAGVTQTPRYLIKTRGQQVTLSCSPISGHRSVSWYQQTPGQGLQFLFEYFSETQRNKGNFPGRFSGRQFSNSRSEMNVSTLELGDSALYLCASSPGTSGSYNEQFFGPGTRLTVL.

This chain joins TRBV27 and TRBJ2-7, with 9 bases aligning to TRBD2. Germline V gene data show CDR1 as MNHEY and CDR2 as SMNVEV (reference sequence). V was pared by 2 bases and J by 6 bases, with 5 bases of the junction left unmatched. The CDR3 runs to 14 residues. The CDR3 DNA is TGTGCCAGCAGTTTACTGGCGGGAGGGGGCGAGCAGTACTTC. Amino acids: CASSLLAGGGEQYF.

This CDR3 reads CASRLDRALAKNIQYF. The CDR3 DNA reads as TGTGCCAGCAGGCTGGACAGGGCCCTAGCCAAAAACATTCAGTACTTC. J is TRBJ2-4 and V is TRBV2; 8 positions agree with TRBD1. Looked up from germline, CDR1 is SNHLY and CDR2 is FYNNEI. Losses at the gene ends were 6 bases for V and 0 bases for J; bases not matched to a gene: 7. The CDR3 sequence is 16 residues long.

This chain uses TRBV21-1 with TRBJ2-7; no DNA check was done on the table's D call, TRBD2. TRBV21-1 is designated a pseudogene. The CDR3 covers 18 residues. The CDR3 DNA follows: TGTGCCAGCAGCAAACGGGGACTAGCGGGAGGGAGCTCCTACGAGCAGTACTTC. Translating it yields CASSKRGLAGGSSYEQYF.

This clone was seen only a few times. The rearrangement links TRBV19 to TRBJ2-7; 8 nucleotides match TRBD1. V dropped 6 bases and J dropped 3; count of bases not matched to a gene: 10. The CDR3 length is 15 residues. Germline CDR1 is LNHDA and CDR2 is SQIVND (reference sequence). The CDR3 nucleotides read TGTGCCAGTAGAAGCACCGGGACAGGATACTACGAGCAGTACTTC. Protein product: CASRSTGTGYYEQYF.

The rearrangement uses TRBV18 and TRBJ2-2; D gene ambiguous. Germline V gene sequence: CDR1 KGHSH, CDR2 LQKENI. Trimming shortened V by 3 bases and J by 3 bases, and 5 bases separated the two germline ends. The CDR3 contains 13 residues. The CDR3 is CASSPQYTGELFF. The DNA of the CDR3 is TGTGCCAGCTCACCTCAGTACACCGGGGAGCTGTTTTTT. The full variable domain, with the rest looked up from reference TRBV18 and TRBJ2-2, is NAGVMQNPRHLVRRRGQEARLRCSPMKGHSHVYWYRQLPEEGLKFMVYLQKENIIDESGMPKERFSAEFPKEGPSILRIQQVVRGDSAAYFCASSPQYTGELFFGEGSRLTVL.

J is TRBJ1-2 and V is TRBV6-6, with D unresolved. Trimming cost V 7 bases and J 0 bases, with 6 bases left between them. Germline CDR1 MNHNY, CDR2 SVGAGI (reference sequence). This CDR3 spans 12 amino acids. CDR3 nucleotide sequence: TGTGCCAGCAATCCCGCTAACTATGGCTACACCTTC. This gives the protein CASNPANYGYTF.

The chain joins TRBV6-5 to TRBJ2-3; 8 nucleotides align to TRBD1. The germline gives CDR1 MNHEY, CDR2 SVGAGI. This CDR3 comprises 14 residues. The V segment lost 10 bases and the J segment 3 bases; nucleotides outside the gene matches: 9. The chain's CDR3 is CATKTGESTDTQYF. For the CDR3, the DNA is TGTGCCACCAAGACAGGGGAATCAACAGATACGCAGTATTTT.

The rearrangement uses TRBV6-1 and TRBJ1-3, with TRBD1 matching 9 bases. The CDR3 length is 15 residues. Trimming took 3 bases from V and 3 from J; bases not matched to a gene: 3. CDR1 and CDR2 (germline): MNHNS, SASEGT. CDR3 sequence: CASSEDRGYGNTIYF. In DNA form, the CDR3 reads TGTGCCAGCAGTGAGGACAGGGGATATGGAAACACCATATATTTT.

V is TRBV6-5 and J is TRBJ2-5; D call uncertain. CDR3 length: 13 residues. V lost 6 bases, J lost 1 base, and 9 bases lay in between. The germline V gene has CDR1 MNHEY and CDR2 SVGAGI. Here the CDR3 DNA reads TGTGCCAGCAGACCCAAGAGCCAAGAGACCCAGTACTTC. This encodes CASRPKSQETQYF.

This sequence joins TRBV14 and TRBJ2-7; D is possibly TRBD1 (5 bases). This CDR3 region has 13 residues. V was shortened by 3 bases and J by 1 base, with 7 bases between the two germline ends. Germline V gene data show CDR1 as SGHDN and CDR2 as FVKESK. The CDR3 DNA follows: TGTGCCAGCAGCCAGGGGCCTTCCTACGAGCAGTACTTC. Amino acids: CASSQGPSYEQYF. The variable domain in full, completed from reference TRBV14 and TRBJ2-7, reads EAGVTQFPSHSVIEKGQTVTLRCDPISGHDNLYWYRRVMGKEIKFLLHFVKESKQDESGMPNNRFLAERTGGTYSTLKVQPAELEDSGVYFCASSQGPSYEQYFGPGTRLTVT.

CDR3 sequence: CATSDLYTSGGTDTQYF. DNA of the CDR3: TGTGCCACCAGTGATCTCTATACTAGCGGGGGCACAGATACGCAGTATTTT. The gene calls are TRBV24-1 and TRBJ2-3, with 10 bases lining up with TRBD2. V was pared by 3 bases and J by 1 base, with 6 bases of the junction left unmatched. This CDR3 region has 17 residues. Germline V gene lookup returns CDR1 KGHDR and CDR2 SFDVKD.

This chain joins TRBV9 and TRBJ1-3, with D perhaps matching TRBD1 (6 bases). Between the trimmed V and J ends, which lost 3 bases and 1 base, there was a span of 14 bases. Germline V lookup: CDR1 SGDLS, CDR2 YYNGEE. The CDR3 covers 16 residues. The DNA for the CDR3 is TGTGCCAGCAGCGACCCCCAGGGGTTTTCTGGAAACACCATATATTTT. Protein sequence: CASSDPQGFSGNTIYF.

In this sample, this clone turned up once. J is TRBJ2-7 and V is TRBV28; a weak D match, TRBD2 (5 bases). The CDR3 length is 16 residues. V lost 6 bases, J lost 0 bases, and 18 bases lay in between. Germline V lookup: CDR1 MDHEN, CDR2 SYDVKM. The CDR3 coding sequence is TGTGCCAGCAGAAGTGCATGGGAGCTTAGCTCCTACGAGCAGTACTTC. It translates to CASRSAWELSSYEQYF.

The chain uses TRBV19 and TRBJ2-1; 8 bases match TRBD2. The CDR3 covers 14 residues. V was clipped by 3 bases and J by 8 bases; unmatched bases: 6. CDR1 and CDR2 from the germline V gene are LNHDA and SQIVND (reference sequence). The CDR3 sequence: CASSISGRGDEQFF. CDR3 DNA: TGTGCCAGTAGTATCTCCGGGAGGGGGGATGAGCAGTTCTTC. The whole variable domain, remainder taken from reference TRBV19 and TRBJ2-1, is DGGITQSPKYLFRKEGQNVTLSCEQNLNHDAMYWYRQDPGQGLRLIYYSQIVNDFQKGDIAEGYSVSREKKESFPLTVTSAQKNPTAFYLCASSISGRGDEQFFGPGTRLTVL.

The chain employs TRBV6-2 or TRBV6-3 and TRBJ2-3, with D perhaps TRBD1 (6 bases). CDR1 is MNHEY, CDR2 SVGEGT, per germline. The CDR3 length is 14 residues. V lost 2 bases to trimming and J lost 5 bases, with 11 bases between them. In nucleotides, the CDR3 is TGTGCCAGCAGTTACCTGGGGGCTGAAGATACGCAGTATTTT. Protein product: CASSYLGAEDTQYF.

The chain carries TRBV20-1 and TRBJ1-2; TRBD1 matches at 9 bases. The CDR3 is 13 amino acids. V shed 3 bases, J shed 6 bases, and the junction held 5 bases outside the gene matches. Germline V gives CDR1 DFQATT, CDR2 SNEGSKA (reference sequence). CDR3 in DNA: TGCAGTGCTAGTGGGGACAGGGTGCATGGCTACACCTTC. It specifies CSASGDRVHGYTF.